The 8 T cell receptor beta chains presented below share a single source sample, sequenced in a study of cytomegalovirus exposure and HLA in healthy donors. The PCR had 60 Vbeta and 13 Jbeta primers. Clones were sequenced by immunoSEQ multiplex PCR, and TCRdb holds only the in-frame ones, with some missing. In the table there are around 110,000 clones, approximately 79% of which are singletons. The material sequenced was PBMCs. All receptors come from a man between 60 and 75 years old in good health and CMV-seronegative.

This clone appeared a few times. The rearrangement links TRBV5-1 to TRBJ2-6; TRBD1 might be the D (6 bases). V lost 3 bases, J lost 0 bases, and 19 bases lay in between. Germline V gene data show CDR1 as SGHRS and CDR2 as YFSETQ. This CDR3 contains 19 residues. The CDR3 coding sequence is TGCGCCAGCAGCTCCCGACACCGGGACAACCGCTCTGGGGCCAACGTCCTGACTTTC. Its protein is CASSSRHRDNRSGANVLTF.

There are a few counts of this clone. The chain recombines TRBV9 with TRBJ2-5; 9 bases line up with TRBD2. The V gene's germline CDR1 is SGDLS and CDR2 YYNGEE. The V gene end was trimmed by 3 bases and the J gene end by 4 bases; junction bases not matched to a gene: 4. This CDR3 spans 14 amino acids. The DNA for the CDR3 is TGTGCCAGCAGCGCATCGACTAGCGGAGAGACCCAGTACTTC. Residues: CASSASTSGETQYF. Using reference TRBV9 and TRBJ2-5 for the parts outside the CDR3, the full variable domain is DSGVTQTPKHLITATGQRVTLRCSPRSGDLSVYWYQQSLDQGLQFLIQYYNGEERAKGNILERFSAQQFPDLHSELNLSSLELGDSALYFCASSASTSGETQYFGPGTRLLVL.

This clone has only a few counts. The rearrangement joins TRBV5-1 to TRBJ2-1; D might be TRBD1 (5 bases). Germline V CDR1 and CDR2: SGHRS, YFSETQ. This CDR3 has 18 amino acids. The V end was cut by 0 bases, the J end by 2 bases, with 18 bases between. CDR3 sequence: CASSLAFISDSTYNEQFF. The DNA for the CDR3 is TGCGCCAGCAGCTTGGCTTTTATCTCCGACAGTACCTACAATGAGCAGTTCTTC.

The chain recombines TRBV18 with TRBJ2-7; 8 bases line up with TRBD1. Trimming took 3 bases from V and 7 from J; bases not matched to a gene: 8. CDR1 is KGHSH, CDR2 LQKENI, per germline. The CDR3 contains 14 residues. CDR3 in DNA: TGTGCCAGCTCACCCATTCAGGGGGCGCCTGAGCAGTACTTC. Translated, it gives CASSPIQGAPEQYF.

The rearrangement links TRBV7-8 to TRBJ2-7; no reliable D call. The CDR3 loop spans 12 amino acids. Deletions cut 5 bases from V and 4 bases from J, with 9 bases between. Per germline, CDR1 SGHVS and CDR2 FQNEAQ. The CDR3: CASSQTPYEQYF. CDR3 nucleotides: TGTGCCAGCAGCCAAACACCGTACGAGCAGTACTTC.

This clone has just one count. The gene calls are TRBV18 and TRBJ2-2; a weak D match, TRBD2 (6 bases). V was pared by 8 bases and J by 5 bases, with 24 bases between. The CDR3 covers 17 residues. The germline V gene encodes CDR1 KGHSH and CDR2 LQKENI. CDR3 sequence: CASPLTVMTGGTGELFF. CDR3 coding DNA: TGTGCCAGCCCCCTCACCGTTATGACCGGGGGAACCGGGGAGCTGTTTTTT.

This clone was seen a handful of times. The chain couples TRBV7-9 to TRBJ2-5; 7 bases line up with TRBD2. This CDR3 has 14 amino acids. The germline CDR1 and CDR2 sequences are SEHNR and FQNEAQ (reference sequence). V lost 8 bases, J lost 5 bases, and 11 bases stayed unmatched. DNA of the CDR3: TGTGCCAGCGGGGCTAGCGGTGGGGGGGAGACCCAGTACTTC. This encodes CASGASGGGETQYF.

V is TRBV15 and J is TRBJ1-2; 7 bases fit TRBD1. The CDR3 totals 12 residues. The J segment lost 8 bases and the V segment lost 5 bases, leaving 5 bases of the junction unmatched. Germline V gene lookup returns CDR1 LNHNV and CDR2 YYDKDF (reference sequence). The CDR3 protein is CATSDRAIGYTF. The DNA for the CDR3 is TGTGCCACCAGCGACAGGGCAATCGGCTACACCTTC.